The present TCR beta chain was sequenced within a study of blood T cell repertoires in COVID-19. Using immunoSEQ multiplex PCR, the repertoire was profiled, and TCRdb retains in-frame clones only, with some absent. Of about 270,000 clones in the sample, roughly 91% were seen once. The germline CDR1 and CDR2 sequences are LNHDA and SQIVND (reference sequence). The ends lost 4 bases at V and 4 bases at J; junction bases unmatched: 4. The CDR3 is 13 amino acids. The clonotype originates from a woman aged 55-69 years who had recovered from COVID-19. Specimen: PBMCs or T cells enriched from blood (not recorded which). This chain uses TRBV19 with TRBJ2-7, with 7 bases that match TRBD2. The CDR3 bases are TGTGCCAGTAGTAGGCGGGAGTGGTACGAGCAGTACTTC. The encoded protein is CASSRREWYEQYF.